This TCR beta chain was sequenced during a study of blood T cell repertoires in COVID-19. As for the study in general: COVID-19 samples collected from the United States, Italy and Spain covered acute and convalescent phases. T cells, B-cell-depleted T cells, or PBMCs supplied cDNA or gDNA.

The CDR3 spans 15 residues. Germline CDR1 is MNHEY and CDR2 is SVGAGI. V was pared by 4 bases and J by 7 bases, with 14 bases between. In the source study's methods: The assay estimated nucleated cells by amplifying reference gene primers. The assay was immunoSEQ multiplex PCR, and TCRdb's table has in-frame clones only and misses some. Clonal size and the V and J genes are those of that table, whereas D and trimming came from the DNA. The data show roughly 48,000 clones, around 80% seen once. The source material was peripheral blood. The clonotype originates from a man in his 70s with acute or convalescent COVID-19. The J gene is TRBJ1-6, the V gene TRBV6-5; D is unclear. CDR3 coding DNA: TGTGCCAGCAGTTTCACCAGAACCTTGAATTCACCCCTCCACTTT. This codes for CASSFTRTLNSPLHF.